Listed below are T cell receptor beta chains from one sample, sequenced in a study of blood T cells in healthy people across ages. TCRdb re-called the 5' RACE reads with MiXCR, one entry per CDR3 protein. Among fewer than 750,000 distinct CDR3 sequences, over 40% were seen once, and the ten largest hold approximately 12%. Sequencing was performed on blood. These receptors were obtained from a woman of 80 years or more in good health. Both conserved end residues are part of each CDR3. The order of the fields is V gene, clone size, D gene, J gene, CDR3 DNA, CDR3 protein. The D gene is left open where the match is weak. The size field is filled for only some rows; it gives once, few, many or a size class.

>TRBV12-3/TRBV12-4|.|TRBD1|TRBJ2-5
TGTGCCAGCAGTCAGACAGGGAACCAAGAGACCCAGTACTTC
CASSQTGNQETQYF
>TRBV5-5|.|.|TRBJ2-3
TGTGCCAGCAGCCGATCTGTAGGTGACACAGATACGCAGTATTTT
CASSRSVGDTDTQYF
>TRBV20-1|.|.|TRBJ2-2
TGCAGTGCTATTGGGCAGCGCGACACCGGGGAGCTGTTTTTT
CSAIGQRDTGELFF
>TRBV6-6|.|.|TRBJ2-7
TGTGCCAGCAGTTACTCGATGGTGGCTAGTAGTGTCGATCTTCAGTACTTC
CASSYSMVASSVDLQYF
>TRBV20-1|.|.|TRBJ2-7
TGCAGTGCTAGTTATTTAGCCTCCTACGAGCAGTACTTC
CSASYLASYEQYF
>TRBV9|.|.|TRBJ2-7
TGTGCCAGCAGCGTTTCTAGCGCCAGCTCCTACAATGAGCAGTACTTC
CASSVSSASSYNEQYF
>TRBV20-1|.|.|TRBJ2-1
TGCAGTGCTAGATCAGGGGGGATCTACAATGAGCAGTTCTTC
CSARSGGIYNEQFF
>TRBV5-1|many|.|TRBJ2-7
TGCGCCAGCAGCGCCGAGGGAACAGGGTCTTCCTACGAGCAGTACTTC
CASSAEGTGSSYEQYF
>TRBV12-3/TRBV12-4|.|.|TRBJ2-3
TGTGCCAGCAGTTCGATGAGCCTACGTAGCACAGATACGCAGTATTTT
CASSSMSLRSTDTQYF
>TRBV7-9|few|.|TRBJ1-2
TGTGCCAGCAGCTTAAAGGCAACAGTTGGCTACACCTTC
CASSLKATVGYTF